This T cell receptor (beta chain) appears in the sequencing data of a study of blood T cells in healthy people across ages. Study-wide results and limits: The unsorted PBMCs prevented any conclusive comparison of naive versus antigen-experienced cells. Expanded clonotype shifts may have been confounded, as the donors had an unknown CMV status.

A J-beta primer mix and a sample-barcoded 5' primer were used in a second PCR of roughly 6 to 11 cycles. Via MiXCR, TCRdb re-called the 5' RACE reads, giving one row per CDR3 protein. The top ten hold less than 2.5% of the sample, which has 1.5 million to 2 million distinct CDR3 sequences, about 49% seen once. Remarks on this clonotype: Its target is unknown.

The study drew donors from healthy Caucasian individuals in Russia aged roughly 6 to 100. Germline assignment: CDR1 SNHLY and CDR2 FYNNEI. This CDR3 spans 12 amino acids. V dropped 8 bases and J dropped 5 bases, with 13 bases sitting between them. The sample comprised blood. The chain employs TRBV2 and TRBJ2-7; tentatively, D is TRBD1 (6 bases). This TCR was sampled from a woman aged 35 to 49 in good health. The CDR3 is CASEGRQDEQYF. CDR3 DNA sequence: TGTGCCAGCGAGGGACGACAGGACGAGCAGTACTTC. Full variable domain (remainder filled in from reference TRBV2 and TRBJ2-7): EPEVTQTPSHQVTQMGQEVILRCVPISNHLYFYWYRQILGQKVEFLVSFYNNEISEKSEIFDDQFSVERPDGSNFTLKIRSTKLEDSAMYFCASEGRQDEQYFGPGTRLTVT.